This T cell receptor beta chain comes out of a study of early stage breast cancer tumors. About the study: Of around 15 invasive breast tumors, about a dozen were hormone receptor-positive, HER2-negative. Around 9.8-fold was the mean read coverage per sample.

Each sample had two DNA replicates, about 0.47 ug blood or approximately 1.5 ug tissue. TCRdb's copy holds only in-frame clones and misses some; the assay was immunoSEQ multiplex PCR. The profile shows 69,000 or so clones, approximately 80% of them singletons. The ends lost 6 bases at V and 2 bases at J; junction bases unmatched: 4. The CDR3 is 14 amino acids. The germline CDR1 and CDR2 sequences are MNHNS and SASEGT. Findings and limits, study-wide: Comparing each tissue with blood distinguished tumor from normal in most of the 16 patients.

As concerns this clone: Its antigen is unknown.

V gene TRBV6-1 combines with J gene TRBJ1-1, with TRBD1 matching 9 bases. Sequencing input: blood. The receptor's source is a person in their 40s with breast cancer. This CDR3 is CASRVQGANTEAFF. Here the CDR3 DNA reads TGTGCCAGCAGGGTACAGGGGGCTAACACTGAAGCTTTCTTT.